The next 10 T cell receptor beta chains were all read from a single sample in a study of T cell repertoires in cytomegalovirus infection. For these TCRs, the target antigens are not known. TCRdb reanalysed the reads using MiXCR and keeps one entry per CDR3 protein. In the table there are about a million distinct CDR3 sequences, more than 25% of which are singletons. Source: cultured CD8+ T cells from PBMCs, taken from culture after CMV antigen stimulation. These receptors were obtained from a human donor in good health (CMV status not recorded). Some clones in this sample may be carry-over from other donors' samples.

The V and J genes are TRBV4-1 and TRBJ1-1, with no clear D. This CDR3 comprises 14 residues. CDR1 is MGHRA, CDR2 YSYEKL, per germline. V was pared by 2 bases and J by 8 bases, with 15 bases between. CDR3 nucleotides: TGCGCCAGCAGCCAAAAACATTCCTTCCTCGAAGCTTTCTTT. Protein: CASSQKHSFLEAFF.

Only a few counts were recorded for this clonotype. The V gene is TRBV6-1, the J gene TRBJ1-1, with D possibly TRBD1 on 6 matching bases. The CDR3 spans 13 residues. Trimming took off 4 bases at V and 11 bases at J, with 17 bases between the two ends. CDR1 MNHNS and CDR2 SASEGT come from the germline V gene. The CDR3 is CASSATLGGRAFF. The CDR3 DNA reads TGTGCCAGCAGTGCAACCCTGGGGGGCCGTGCTTTCTTT.

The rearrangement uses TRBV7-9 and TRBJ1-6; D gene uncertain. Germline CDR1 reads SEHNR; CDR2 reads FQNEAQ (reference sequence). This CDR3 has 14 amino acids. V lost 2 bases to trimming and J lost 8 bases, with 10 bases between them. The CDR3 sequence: CASSLQSGHSPLHF. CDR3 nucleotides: TGTGCCAGCAGCTTACAGTCAGGCCATTCACCCCTCCACTTT.

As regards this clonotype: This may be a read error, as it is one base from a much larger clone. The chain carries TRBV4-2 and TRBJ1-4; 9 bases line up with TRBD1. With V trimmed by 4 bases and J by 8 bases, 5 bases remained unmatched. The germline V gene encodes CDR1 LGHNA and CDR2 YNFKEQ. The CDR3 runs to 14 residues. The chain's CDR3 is CASSLRDRAEKLFF. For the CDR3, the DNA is TGTGCCAGCAGCCTCCGGGACAGGGCGGAAAAACTGTTTTTT.

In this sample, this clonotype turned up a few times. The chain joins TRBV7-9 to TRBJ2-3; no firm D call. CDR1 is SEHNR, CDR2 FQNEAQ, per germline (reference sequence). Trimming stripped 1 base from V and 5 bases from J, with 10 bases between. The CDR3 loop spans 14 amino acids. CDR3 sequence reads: CASSLDNSQDTQYF. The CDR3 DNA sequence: TGTGCCAGCAGCTTAGACAACTCTCAAGATACGCAGTATTTT.

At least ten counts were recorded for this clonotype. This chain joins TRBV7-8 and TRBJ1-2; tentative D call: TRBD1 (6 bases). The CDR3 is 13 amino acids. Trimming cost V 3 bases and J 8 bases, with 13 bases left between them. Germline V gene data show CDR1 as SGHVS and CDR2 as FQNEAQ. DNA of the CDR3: TGTGCCAGCAGCTTGGGGGGCCCCGACGGCTACACCTTC. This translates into CASSLGGPDGYTF.

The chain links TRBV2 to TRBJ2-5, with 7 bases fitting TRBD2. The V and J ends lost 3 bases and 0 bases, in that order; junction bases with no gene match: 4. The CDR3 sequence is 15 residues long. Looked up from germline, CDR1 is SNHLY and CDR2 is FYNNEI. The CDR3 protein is CASSDSLADQETQYF. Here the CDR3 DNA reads TGTGCCAGCAGTGATTCCCTAGCGGACCAAGAGACCCAGTACTTC.

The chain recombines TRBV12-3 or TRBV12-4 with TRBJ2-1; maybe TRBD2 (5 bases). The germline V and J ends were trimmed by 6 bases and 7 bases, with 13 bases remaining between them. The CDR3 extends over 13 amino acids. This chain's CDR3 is CASRPSGENEQFF. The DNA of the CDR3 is TGTGCCAGCAGGCCAAGCGGTGAGAATGAGCAGTTCTTC.

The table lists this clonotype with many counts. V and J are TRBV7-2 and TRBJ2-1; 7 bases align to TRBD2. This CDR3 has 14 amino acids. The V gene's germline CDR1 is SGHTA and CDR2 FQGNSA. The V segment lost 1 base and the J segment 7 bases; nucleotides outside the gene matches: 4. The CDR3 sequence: CASSLDGGINEQFF. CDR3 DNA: TGTGCCAGCAGCTTAGACGGGGGGATAAATGAGCAGTTCTTC.

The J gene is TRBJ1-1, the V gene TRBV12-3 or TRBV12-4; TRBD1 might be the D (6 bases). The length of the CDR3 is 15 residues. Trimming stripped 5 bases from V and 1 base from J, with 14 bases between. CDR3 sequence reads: CASSPERGTNTEAFF. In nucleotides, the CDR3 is TGTGCCAGCAGTCCCGAGAGGGGGACGAACACTGAAGCTTTCTTT.